This paragraph covers one T cell receptor (beta chain) sequence. This CDR3 is 15 amino acids long. V lost 1 base and J 0 bases, leaving 7 bases between the germline ends. Germline V gives CDR1 LGHNA, CDR2 YNFKEQ. The sample is drawn from a study of blood T cell repertoires in COVID-19. Study information: The cDNA or gDNA used as material had been derived from T cells, B-cell-depleted T cells, or PBMCs.

Only in-frame clones appear in the TCRdb table, and some are missing; sequencing was by immunoSEQ multiplex PCR. Of about 150,000 clones listed, about 90% were seen once; the top ten hold 0.55%. The source of this sequence is a man aged 50 to 59 with acute or convalescent COVID-19. The sample taken for sequencing was peripheral blood. The V call is TRBV4-2, the J call TRBJ2-1; weak D call: TRBD1 (6 bases). CDR3 bases: TGTGCCAGCAGCCAAGGGGACATCTCCTACAATGAGCAGTTCTTC. Amino acids: CASSQGDISYNEQFF.